Listed here are 14 T cell receptor beta chains from one sample, sequenced in a study of cytomegalovirus exposure and HLA in healthy donors. The PCR ran on 60 Vbeta and 13 Jbeta primers. Assay: immunoSEQ multiplex PCR; the TCRdb copy retains only in-frame clones and omits some. The repertoire holds fewer than 40,000 clones, with about nine tenths as singletons. What was sequenced was PBMCs. These TCRs come from a woman aged 40 to 49 in good health and CMV-seropositive.

The chain employs TRBV7-2 and TRBJ2-2; no definite D call. The V end was cut by 5 bases, the J end by 10 bases, with 20 bases between. This CDR3 comprises 15 residues. Germline CDR1 reads SGHTA; CDR2 reads FQGNSA. CDR3 amino acids: CASSPPAVFFPELFF. As DNA, the CDR3 is TGTGCCAGCAGCCCCCCCGCGGTGTTTTTCCCGGAGCTGTTTTTT.

The chain combines TRBV4-1 with TRBJ2-5; 12 bases map to TRBD2. Germline-derived CDR1 and CDR2 are MGHRA and YSYEKL. This CDR3 is 14 amino acids long. Losses at the gene ends were 4 bases for V and 5 bases for J; bases not matched to a gene: 2. The CDR3 loop reads CASSLGTSGETQYF. In DNA form, the CDR3 reads TGCGCCAGCAGCCTCGGGACTAGCGGGGAGACCCAGTACTTC.

The rearrangement links TRBV6-5 to TRBJ2-7; 10 positions agree with TRBD1. The CDR3 sequence is 15 residues long. Germline V gene sequence: CDR1 MNHEY, CDR2 SVGAGI. V lost 6 bases to trimming and J lost 3 bases; unmatched junction nucleotides: 8. CDR3 sequence: CASSPDRGPIYEQYF. Here the CDR3 DNA reads TGTGCCAGCAGCCCCGACAGGGGGCCAATCTACGAGCAGTACTTC.

The J gene is TRBJ1-6, the V gene TRBV27; unclear D gene. The germline gives CDR1 MNHEY, CDR2 SMNVEV (reference sequence). Trimming removed 4 bases from V and 7 bases from J, with 11 bases in between. The CDR3 has 14 residues. CDR3: CASSYTAVNSPLHF. The CDR3 DNA reads TGTGCCAGCAGTTATACAGCCGTAAATTCACCCCTCCACTTT.

This rearrangement joins TRBV19 to TRBJ1-1; D call uncertain. Per the germline V gene, CDR1 is LNHDA and CDR2 is SQIVND (reference sequence). CDR3 size: 13 residues. Trimming stripped 3 bases from V and 1 base from J, with 6 bases between. In nucleotides, the CDR3 is TGTGCCAGTAGTATGAGGGAGAACACTGAAGCTTTCTTT. Residues: CASSMRENTEAFF.

This chain links TRBV5-6 with TRBJ2-3; a weak D match, TRBD1 (5 bases). Trimming took 0 bases from V and 6 from J, leaving 11 bases between them. The CDR3 is 14 amino acids. Germline V gene sequence: CDR1 SGHDT, CDR2 YYEEEE. The CDR3 region is CASSLEQEADTQYF. CDR3 DNA sequence: TGTGCCAGCAGCTTGGAACAGGAAGCGGATACGCAGTATTTT.

The genes are TRBV25-1 and TRBJ2-7; 9 positions agree with TRBD1. Per the germline V gene, CDR1 is MGHDK and CDR2 is SYGVNS. The junction had 12 bases not matched to a gene; V was cut back by 3 bases and J by 0 bases. The CDR3 covers 18 residues. This CDR3 reads CASSDSGQGTFLSYEQYF. The CDR3 DNA sequence: TGTGCCAGCAGTGATTCAGGACAGGGGACCTTTCTCTCCTACGAGCAGTACTTC.

This sequence joins TRBV27 and TRBJ2-7, with 13 bases that match TRBD2. The V segment lost 8 bases and the J segment 2 bases; nucleotides outside the gene matches: 3. The V gene's germline CDR1 is MNHEY and CDR2 SMNVEV (reference sequence). This CDR3 contains 14 residues. CDR3 sequence: CASWGLAGPYEQYF. In nucleotides, the CDR3 is TGTGCCAGCTGGGGACTAGCGGGGCCCTACGAGCAGTACTTC.

V is TRBV7-2 and J is TRBJ2-7; D gene uncertain. The CDR3 contains 12 residues. CDR1 and CDR2 (germline): SGHTA, FQGNSA. V lost 2 bases and J lost 3, with 5 bases in between. The CDR3 sequence: CASSLNGYEQYF. Written as DNA, the CDR3 is TGTGCCAGCAGCTTAAACGGCTACGAGCAGTACTTC.

The chain uses TRBV2 and TRBJ2-1, with 7 bases that match TRBD2. The CDR3 consists of 15 residues. Germline CDR1 reads SNHLY; CDR2 reads FYNNEI. Trimming cost V 7 bases and J 2 bases; bases outside gene matches: 8. In nucleotides, the CDR3 is TGTGCCAGCAAGGAAGGGAGGGGACCCTACAATGAGCAGTTCTTC. Translation gives CASKEGRGPYNEQFF. Full variable domain (outside the CDR3, taken from reference TRBV2 and TRBJ2-1): EPEVTQTPSHQVTQMGQEVILRCVPISNHLYFYWYRQILGQKVEFLVSFYNNEISEKSEIFDDQFSVERPDGSNFTLKIRSTKLEDSAMYFCASKEGRGPYNEQFFGPGTRLTVL.

This chain links TRBV9 with TRBJ2-2; D might be TRBD1 (6 bases). The CDR3 has 16 amino acids. V lost 0 bases and J lost 2, with 11 bases in between. The germline CDR1 and CDR2 sequences are SGDLS and YYNGEE. CDR3 amino acids: CASSVDPGTNTGELFF. CDR3 DNA: TGTGCCAGCAGCGTAGATCCGGGGACAAACACCGGGGAGCTGTTTTTT.

This clone turned up a few times. The chain is built from TRBV6-6 and TRBJ2-3; no clear D gene. Germline V lookup: CDR1 MNHNY, CDR2 SVGAGI (reference sequence). Trimming took off 2 bases at V and 5 bases at J, with 8 bases between the two ends. This CDR3 contains 13 residues. The CDR3 nucleotides are TGTGCCAGCAGTTACCAGGTCGAAGATACGCAGTATTTT. It translates to CASSYQVEDTQYF.

The genes are TRBV27 and TRBJ1-3, with 8 positions matching TRBD1. Looked up from germline, CDR1 is MNHEY and CDR2 is SMNVEV (reference sequence). V shed 2 bases and J 4 bases; nucleotides not matched to a gene: 4. There are 15 residues in the CDR3. Here the CDR3 reads CASSLGRGQGNTIYF. Written as DNA, the CDR3 is TGTGCCAGCAGTTTAGGCAGGGGGCAAGGAAACACCATATATTTT.

The chain couples TRBV28 to TRBJ1-6; D not resolved. This CDR3 has 12 residues. V lost 6 bases, J lost 6 bases, and 6 bases lay in between. Germline CDR1 MDHEN, CDR2 SYDVKM. The CDR3 reads CASRQINSPLHF. The CDR3 DNA follows: TGTGCCAGCAGACAGATTAATTCACCCCTCCACTTT.